This T cell receptor beta chain emerged from a study of T cell responses to AZD1222 COVID-19 vaccine. Overall study results and limits: After the peak T cell response, and only then, were repertoires sampled.

Germline CDR1 reads LGHDT; CDR2 reads YNNKEL (reference sequence). V lost 1 base and J lost 5, with 9 bases in between. The CDR3 covers 14 residues. Generated by immunoSEQ multiplex PCR, the TCRdb table keeps only in-frame clones and is missing some. The sample consists of 110,000 or so clones, 88% of them appearing once. This clone was observed a single time. The antigen remains undetermined. The clonotype comes from an adult in good health. Sample: peripheral blood, taken on day 0 of AZD1222 vaccination. The chain recombines TRBV3-1 (or the pseudogene TRBV3-2) with TRBJ2-1; D gene uncertain. The CDR3 region is CASSQGALHNEQFF. The CDR3 DNA sequence: TGTGCCAGCAGCCAAGGGGCTTTGCACAATGAGCAGTTCTTC.